This is a list of T cell receptor beta chains from one sample in a study of prognosis after radiotherapy for stage I lung cancer. TCRdb re-derived calls from the multiplex PCR reads in MiXCR, one entry per CDR3 protein. The sample has about 15,000 distinct CDR3 sequences, about 44% seen once. Sequences were derived from PBMCs, sampled before or after stereotactic body radiation therapy (not recorded which). The receptors stem from a donor over 45 with non-small cell lung cancer. CDR3s include the opening cysteine and the closing phenylalanine or tryptophan. Each record gives: D gene, clone size, J gene, V gene, CDR3 protein, CDR3 DNA. D genes are given only for firm matches. Part of the rows lack a size; the others show once, few, many or a class for expanded clones.

D gene: TRBD1; clone size: -; J gene: TRBJ1-2; V gene: TRBV20-1; CDR3 protein: CSARIPCTGVSYGYTF; CDR3 DNA: TGCAGTGCTAGGATCCCCTGTACAGGGGTTTCCTATGGCTACACCTTC
D gene: -; clone size: -; J gene: TRBJ2-7; V gene: TRBV4-1; CDR3 protein: CASSQEPAGSYEQYF; CDR3 DNA: TGCGCCAGCAGCCAAGAGCCCGCAGGGAGCTACGAGCAGTACTTC
D gene: -; clone size: many; J gene: TRBJ2-1; V gene: TRBV3-1; CDR3 protein: CASSQDWGASYNEQFF; CDR3 DNA: TGTGCCAGCAGCCAAGATTGGGGGGCCTCCTACAATGAGCAGTTCTTC
D gene: -; clone size: many; J gene: TRBJ2-6; V gene: TRBV2; CDR3 protein: CASSRQGRNSGANVLTF; CDR3 DNA: TGTGCCAGCAGTCGCCAGGGACGGAACTCTGGGGCCAACGTCCTGACTTTC
D gene: -; clone size: -; J gene: TRBJ2-3; V gene: TRBV12-3/TRBV12-4; CDR3 protein: CASSFWQGADTQYF; CDR3 DNA: TGTGCCAGCAGTTTCTGGCAGGGAGCGGATACGCAGTATTTT
D gene: -; clone size: -; J gene: TRBJ1-5; V gene: TRBV12-3/TRBV12-4; CDR3 protein: CAGRRTLTAPQHF; CDR3 DNA: TGTGCCGGCAGACGGACACTTACGGCGCCCCAGCATTTT
D gene: TRBD2; clone size: medium-sized; J gene: TRBJ2-2; V gene: TRBV12-3/TRBV12-4; CDR3 protein: CASTPSGRDTGELFF; CDR3 DNA: TGTGCCAGCACCCCTAGCGGGAGGGACACCGGGGAGCTGTTTTTT
D gene: TRBD1; clone size: -; J gene: TRBJ2-3; V gene: TRBV24-1; CDR3 protein: CATSGIDGQGAPTDTQYF; CDR3 DNA: TGTGCCACCAGTGGGATCGATGGACAGGGGGCGCCCACAGATACACAGTATTTT
D gene: -; clone size: -; J gene: TRBJ1-3; V gene: TRBV3-1; CDR3 protein: CAGSQDARQRLTLLSGNAIYF; CDR3 DNA: TGTGCCGGCAGCCAAGACGCCCGGCAGCGCCTTACCCTACTCTCTGGAAACGCCATATATTTT
D gene: -; clone size: -; J gene: TRBJ1-2; V gene: TRBV6-2/TRBV6-3; CDR3 protein: CASQPQGGYGYTF; CDR3 DNA: TGTGCCAGCCAACCCCAGGGCGGCTATGGCTACACCTTC
D gene: TRBD1; clone size: once; J gene: TRBJ1-5; V gene: TRBV11-3; CDR3 protein: CASNQGGQGTGGPQHF; CDR3 DNA: TGTGCCAGCAACCAGGGGGGACAGGGTACCGGGGGGCCCCAGCATTTT
D gene: TRBD2; clone size: medium-sized; J gene: TRBJ2-1; V gene: TRBV5-1; CDR3 protein: CASSFQEAGGYNEQFF; CDR3 DNA: TGCGCCAGCAGCTTTCAGGAAGCGGGAGGCTACAATGAGCAGTTCTTC
D gene: -; clone size: many; J gene: TRBJ2-3; V gene: TRBV20-1; CDR3 protein: CSASPGTGTDTQYF; CDR3 DNA: TGCAGTGCTAGCCCGGGGACCGGCACAGATACGCAGTATTTT
D gene: -; clone size: -; J gene: TRBJ1-2; V gene: TRBV6-1; CDR3 protein: CASSRSIRSNYGYTF; CDR3 DNA: TGTGCCAGCAGCCGTTCGATTAGGAGTAACTATGGCTACACCTTC
D gene: -; clone size: many; J gene: TRBJ1-3; V gene: TRBV3-1; CDR3 protein: CASSLFGSGNTIYF; CDR3 DNA: TGTGCCAGCAGCTTGTTCGGCTCTGGAAACACCATATATTTT
D gene: -; clone size: few; J gene: TRBJ1-1; V gene: TRBV28; CDR3 protein: CASSLWGGEDVAEAFF; CDR3 DNA: TGTGCCAGCAGTTTATGGGGAGGGGAGGATGTAGCTGAAGCTTTCTTT
D gene: -; clone size: many; J gene: TRBJ2-5; V gene: TRBV20-1; CDR3 protein: CSAWGRDQETQYF; CDR3 DNA: TGCAGTGCCTGGGGGCGGGACCAAGAGACCCAGTACTTC
D gene: TRBD1; clone size: -; J gene: TRBJ1-5; V gene: TRBV6-1; CDR3 protein: CASRKTGNQPQHF; CDR3 DNA: TGTGCCAGCAGAAAGACAGGGAATCAGCCCCAGCATTTT
D gene: TRBD1; clone size: many; J gene: TRBJ1-1; V gene: TRBV19; CDR3 protein: CASSAWTGFNTEAFF; CDR3 DNA: TGTGCCAGTAGTGCCTGGACAGGATTTAACACTGAAGCTTTCTTT
D gene: TRBD2; clone size: many; J gene: TRBJ2-1; V gene: TRBV7-3; CDR3 protein: CASSVTSGRATNEQFF; CDR3 DNA: TGTGCCAGCAGCGTCACTAGCGGGAGGGCCACTAATGAGCAGTTCTTC
D gene: -; clone size: many; J gene: TRBJ1-4; V gene: TRBV19; CDR3 protein: CASSPTVGRTNEKLFF; CDR3 DNA: TGTGCCAGTAGCCCTACGGTCGGAAGGACTAATGAAAAACTGTTTTTT
D gene: TRBD2; clone size: -; J gene: TRBJ2-1; V gene: TRBV6-6; CDR3 protein: CASSYSGGSYNEQFF; CDR3 DNA: TGTGCCAGCAGTTACTCGGGGGGGTCCTACAATGAGCAGTTCTTC
D gene: TRBD1; clone size: many; J gene: TRBJ2-3; V gene: TRBV19; CDR3 protein: CASSGQGWVDTQYF; CDR3 DNA: TGTGCCAGTAGTGGACAGGGTTGGGTAGATACGCAGTATTTT
D gene: -; clone size: many; J gene: TRBJ2-1; V gene: TRBV11-2; CDR3 protein: CASSFSGHDEQFF; CDR3 DNA: TGTGCCAGCAGCTTCAGCGGGCACGATGAGCAGTTCTTC
D gene: -; clone size: -; J gene: TRBJ2-7; V gene: TRBV11-2; CDR3 protein: CASILRRSGPYEQYF; CDR3 DNA: TGTGCCAGCATCCTCCGGAGGTCAGGCCCCTACGAGCAGTACTTC
D gene: TRBD2; clone size: many; J gene: TRBJ2-1; V gene: TRBV25-1; CDR3 protein: CASSESSGGADEQFF; CDR3 DNA: TGTGCCAGCAGTGAAAGTAGCGGGGGGGCCGATGAGCAGTTCTTC
D gene: TRBD1; clone size: -; J gene: TRBJ2-7; V gene: TRBV2; CDR3 protein: CASSFGQGYSYEQYF; CDR3 DNA: TGTGCCAGCAGCTTCGGACAGGGCTATTCCTACGAGCAGTACTTC
D gene: TRBD1; clone size: many; J gene: TRBJ1-4; V gene: TRBV9; CDR3 protein: CASSVAPGAGGSEKLFF; CDR3 DNA: TGTGCCAGCAGCGTAGCCCCTGGGGCAGGGGGCAGTGAAAAACTGTTTTTT
D gene: -; clone size: -; J gene: TRBJ2-7; V gene: TRBV7-2; CDR3 protein: CASSRSGPTYNEQYF; CDR3 DNA: TGTGCCAGCAGTCGCAGCGGGCCTACCTACAACGAGCAGTACTTC
D gene: TRBD1; clone size: -; J gene: TRBJ1-5; V gene: TRBV19; CDR3 protein: CASRRGQESNQPQHF; CDR3 DNA: TGTGCCAGCAGAAGAGGACAGGAGAGCAATCAGCCCCAGCATTTT
D gene: TRBD1; clone size: -; J gene: TRBJ2-1; V gene: TRBV5-5; CDR3 protein: CVSSLTGGKIYNEQFF; CDR3 DNA: TGTGTCAGCAGCTTGACAGGGGGCAAGATATACAATGAGCAGTTCTTC
D gene: TRBD2; clone size: many; J gene: TRBJ2-7; V gene: TRBV11-3; CDR3 protein: CASSARGGGYEQYF; CDR3 DNA: TGTGCCAGCAGCGCTCGGGGCGGGGGGTACGAGCAGTACTTC
D gene: -; clone size: -; J gene: TRBJ1-1; V gene: TRBV28; CDR3 protein: CASSLRNRNTEAFF; CDR3 DNA: TGTGCCAGCAGTTTACGGAACAGGAACACTGAAGCTTTCTTT
D gene: -; clone size: many; J gene: TRBJ2-5; V gene: TRBV9; CDR3 protein: CASSEEGGAETQYF; CDR3 DNA: TGTGCCAGCAGCGAGGAGGGTGGGGCCGAGACCCAGTACTTC
D gene: -; clone size: many; J gene: TRBJ1-1; V gene: TRBV18; CDR3 protein: CATTASGAGNTEAFF; CDR3 DNA: TGTGCCACCACAGCGTCCGGGGCAGGGAACACTGAAGCTTTCTTT
D gene: -; clone size: many; J gene: TRBJ2-2; V gene: TRBV7-3; CDR3 protein: CASSLYRNTGELFF; CDR3 DNA: TGTGCCAGCAGCTTATATAGGAACACCGGGGAGCTGTTTTTT
D gene: -; clone size: once; J gene: TRBJ1-5; V gene: TRBV20-1; CDR3 protein: CSAAGTAGVYQHF; CDR3 DNA: TGCAGTGCCGCCGGGACCGCTGGGGTTTACCAGCATTTT
D gene: -; clone size: once; J gene: TRBJ2-3; V gene: TRBV18; CDR3 protein: CASSPGGGADTQYF; CDR3 DNA: TGTGCCAGCTCACCCGGCGGGGGCGCAGATACGCAGTATTTT
D gene: -; clone size: many; J gene: TRBJ2-3; V gene: TRBV5-1; CDR3 protein: CASSLAGTRTDTQYF; CDR3 DNA: TGCGCCAGCAGCTTGGCCGGGACGAGGACAGATACGCAGTATTTT
D gene: -; clone size: -; J gene: TRBJ2-7; V gene: TRBV19; CDR3 protein: CASSIPGTYEQYF; CDR3 DNA: TGTGCCAGTAGTATCCCAGGGACCTACGAGCAGTACTTC
D gene: -; clone size: -; J gene: TRBJ2-7; V gene: TRBV6-5; CDR3 protein: CAISYSGSKRPYEQYF; CDR3 DNA: TGTGCCATCAGTTACTCTGGGTCTAAACGCCCCTACGAGCAGTACTTC
D gene: -; clone size: many; J gene: TRBJ2-1; V gene: TRBV28; CDR3 protein: CASSQTGKSYNEQFF; CDR3 DNA: TGTGCCAGCAGCCAAACAGGGAAATCCTACAATGAGCAGTTCTTC
D gene: -; clone size: many; J gene: TRBJ2-1; V gene: TRBV18; CDR3 protein: CASSPRSAANEQFF; CDR3 DNA: TGTGCCAGCTCACCACGGTCAGCGGCTAATGAGCAGTTCTTC
D gene: TRBD1; clone size: medium-sized; J gene: TRBJ2-2; V gene: TRBV6-1; CDR3 protein: CASSRGQGATGGLFF; CDR3 DNA: TGTGCCAGCAGTAGAGGACAGGGGGCTACAGGGGGACTGTTTTTT
D gene: TRBD2; clone size: -; J gene: TRBJ2-1; V gene: TRBV24-1; CDR3 protein: CATSRTSGRGEQFF; CDR3 DNA: TGTGCCACCAGCCGGACTAGCGGGAGAGGCGAGCAGTTCTTC
D gene: -; clone size: -; J gene: TRBJ1-1; V gene: TRBV28; CDR3 protein: CASSSPGLNTEAFF; CDR3 DNA: TGTGCCAGCAGTTCCCCCGGCCTGAACACTGAAGCTTTCTTT
D gene: -; clone size: -; J gene: TRBJ1-2; V gene: TRBV6-1; CDR3 protein: CASSQLAEVGHGYTF; CDR3 DNA: TGTGCCAGCAGTCAACTTGCCGAAGTGGGCCATGGCTACACCTTC
D gene: -; clone size: many; J gene: TRBJ2-2; V gene: TRBV30; CDR3 protein: CAWSSPGLNTGELFF; CDR3 DNA: TGTGCCTGGAGTTCCCCGGGACTTAACACCGGGGAGCTGTTTTTT
D gene: -; clone size: medium-sized; J gene: TRBJ1-2; V gene: TRBV5-1; CDR3 protein: CASSLDRRQNNYGYTF; CDR3 DNA: TGCGCCAGCAGCTTGGACCGTAGGCAGAACAACTATGGCTACACCTTC
D gene: -; clone size: -; J gene: TRBJ1-2; V gene: TRBV2; CDR3 protein: CASSPEAGHGYTF; CDR3 DNA: TGTGCCAGCAGCCCGGAGGCAGGGCATGGCTACACCTTC
D gene: -; clone size: many; J gene: TRBJ1-6; V gene: TRBV2; CDR3 protein: CASSEKGWSNSPLHF; CDR3 DNA: TGTGCCAGCAGTGAAAAGGGTTGGTCCAATTCACCCCTCCACTTT
D gene: -; clone size: -; J gene: TRBJ1-3; V gene: TRBV28; CDR3 protein: CASRWGSNSRNTIYF; CDR3 DNA: TGTGCCAGCAGGTGGGGGTCCAACTCTCGAAACACCATATATTTT
D gene: -; clone size: -; J gene: TRBJ2-7; V gene: TRBV6-2/TRBV6-3; CDR3 protein: CASGDGNSYEQYF; CDR3 DNA: TGTGCCTCAGGTGACGGGAACTCCTACGAGCAGTACTTC
D gene: TRBD2; clone size: many; J gene: TRBJ2-3; V gene: TRBV6-1; CDR3 protein: CASRKTSGGETDTQYF; CDR3 DNA: TGTGCCAGCAGAAAGACTAGCGGGGGGGAGACAGATACGCAGTATTTT
D gene: -; clone size: -; J gene: TRBJ1-3; V gene: TRBV12-5; CDR3 protein: CASGPGAGNTIYF; CDR3 DNA: TGTGCTAGTGGTCCCGGGGCTGGAAACACCATATATTTT
D gene: -; clone size: many; J gene: TRBJ2-7; V gene: TRBV3-1; CDR3 protein: CASMSAYEQYF; CDR3 DNA: TGTGCCAGCATGTCTGCCTACGAGCAGTACTTC
D gene: -; clone size: many; J gene: TRBJ2-2; V gene: TRBV7-8; CDR3 protein: CASSLGTATNTGELFF; CDR3 DNA: TGTGCCAGCAGCTTAGGGACTGCCACGAACACCGGGGAGCTGTTTTTT
D gene: -; clone size: many; J gene: TRBJ2-2; V gene: TRBV2; CDR3 protein: CASSERAGRNTGELFF; CDR3 DNA: TGTGCCAGCAGTGAGCGTGCAGGGAGAAACACCGGGGAGCTGTTTTTT
D gene: TRBD1; clone size: many; J gene: TRBJ1-4; V gene: TRBV19; CDR3 protein: CASSGYGTGTEKLFF; CDR3 DNA: TGTGCCAGTAGTGGCTATGGGACAGGGACTGAAAAACTGTTTTTT